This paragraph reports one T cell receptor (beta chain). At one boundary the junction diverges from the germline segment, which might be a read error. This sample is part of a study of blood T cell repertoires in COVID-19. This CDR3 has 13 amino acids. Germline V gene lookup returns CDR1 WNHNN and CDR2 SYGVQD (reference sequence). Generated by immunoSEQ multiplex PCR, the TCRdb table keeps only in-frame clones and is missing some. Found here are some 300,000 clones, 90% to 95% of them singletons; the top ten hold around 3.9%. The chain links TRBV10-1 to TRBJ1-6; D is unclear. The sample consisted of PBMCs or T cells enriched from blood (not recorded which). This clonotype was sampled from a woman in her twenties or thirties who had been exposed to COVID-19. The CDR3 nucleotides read TGCGCCAGTAAAAGTAGAGGAGGACCGCCGGTGGACTTT. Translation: CASKSRGGPPVDF.